A single T cell receptor (beta chain) is shown here with its context. What it binds is not known. Some clones are missing from TCRdb's copy, which holds only in-frame ones; the method was immunoSEQ multiplex PCR. The profile shows under 100,000 clones, about 84% of them singletons. Germline V lookup: CDR1 SQVTM, CDR2 ANQGSEA. The CDR3 is 14 residues long. Losses at the gene ends were 6 bases for V and 8 bases for J; bases not matched to a gene: 8. The record originates from a study of OX40 agonist ivuxolimab in advanced cancers. Study information: Ivuxolimab, an agonist antibody against OX40 (CD134), was given to patients. Partial responses were achieved by three patients, of whom one had hepatocellular carcinoma and two had cutaneous melanoma. Earlier treatment with anti-PD-1, anti-PD-L1 or anti-CTLA-4 was permitted, and 35% to 40% had received some.

Overall study findings and caveats: Clonal expansion was among the lowest in partial responders at 0.1-3.0 mg/kg, especially CD8+.

The gene calls are TRBV29-1 and TRBJ2-1; 12 nucleotides line up with TRBD2. The starting material was CD4+ or CD8+ T cells sorted from blood, obtained in a trial of the OX40 agonist ivuxolimab. The sequence derives from an adult with an advanced solid tumor such as melanoma, head and neck, liver or kidney cancer. Here the CDR3 reads CSVLAGGPIDEQFF. The CDR3 DNA sequence: TGCAGCGTCCTAGCGGGAGGGCCTATAGATGAGCAGTTCTTC.